This entry lists 15 T cell receptor beta chains sequenced from one sample in a study of patients and donors after allogeneic stem cell transplantation. TCRdb processed the RT-PCR reads anew with MiXCR; each CDR3 protein has one entry. The table shows a few hundred thousand distinct CDR3 sequences, with 38% occurring only once. Sample: blood, either unsorted or a sorted T cell fraction (not recorded which). All receptors come from a human donor who was either an allogeneic HSCT recipient or a stem cell or donor lymphocyte infusion donor (not recorded which). It is not recorded whose cells these are; they may come from a transplant donor.

This CDR3 reads CATSRETDEWEAFF. In DNA form, the CDR3 reads TGTGCCACCAGCAGAGAGACAGACGAATGGGAAGCTTTCTTT. The chain combines TRBV15 with TRBJ1-1, with D perhaps TRBD1 (5 bases). The CDR3 has 14 amino acids. Trimming took off 0 bases at V and 8 bases at J, with 13 bases between the two ends. In germline, CDR1 is LNHNV, CDR2 YYDKDF (reference sequence).

The rearrangement joins TRBV5-5 to TRBJ1-2; the D is unclear. V dropped 2 bases and J dropped 4 bases, with 15 bases sitting between them. This CDR3 has 15 residues. Germline-derived CDR1 and CDR2 are SGHKS and YYEKEE (reference sequence). This chain's CDR3 is CASSFLPDEIYGYTF. In nucleotides, the CDR3 is TGTGCCAGCAGCTTTCTCCCTGATGAGATCTATGGCTACACCTTC.

The chain uses TRBV7-8 and TRBJ2-3; weak D call: TRBD1 (5 bases). Trimming shortened V by 7 bases and J by 4 bases, and 12 bases separated the two germline ends. The germline CDR1 and CDR2 sequences are SGHVS and FQNEAQ. The CDR3 loop spans 13 amino acids. DNA of the CDR3: TGTGCCAGCAACCAGGGTGGCGCAGATACGCAGTATTTT. The encoded protein is CASNQGGADTQYF. Together with reference TRBV7-8 and TRBJ2-3, the CDR3 gives the full variable domain: GAGVSQSPRYKVAKRGQDVALRCDPISGHVSLFWYQQALGQGPEFLTYFQNEAQLDKSGLPSDRFFAERPEGSVSTLKIQRTQQEDSAVYLCASNQGGADTQYFGPGTRLTVL.

A few counts support this clonotype. The chain recombines TRBV2 with TRBJ2-3, with D unclear. CDR3 length: 14 residues. With 5 bases removed from V and 2 bases from J, the gap between germline ends came to 11 bases. The germline CDR1 and CDR2 sequences are SNHLY and FYNNEI. The CDR3 bases are TGTGCCAGCAGTCCCGCGGATGTCACAGATACGCAGTATTTT. This sequence encodes CASSPADVTDTQYF.

This clonotype was observed a few times. The germline gene is not matched at one end of the junction; a read error may be the cause. The V gene is TRBV10-3, the J gene TRBJ1-2; D remains ambiguous. The CDR3 loop spans 13 amino acids. CDR1 is ENHRY and CDR2 is SYGVKD in the germline V gene. The CDR3 DNA reads as TGTGCCATCAGTGAGTCGAAGGACTACGGCTACACCTTC. Translation: CAISESKDYGYTF.

The chain links TRBV5-5 to TRBJ2-3, with D perhaps TRBD1 (6 bases). The CDR3 totals 16 residues. In germline, CDR1 is SGHKS, CDR2 YYEKEE (reference sequence). The V end lost 5 bases, the J end lost 1 base, and 17 bases lay between the germline ends. CDR3 bases: TGTGCCAGCAGACTGTACCTAGGGGGAGGCACAGATACGCAGTATTTT. Encoded protein: CASRLYLGGGTDTQYF.

This sequence joins TRBV4-3 and TRBJ1-2, with a possible D match to TRBD1 (5 bases). The CDR3 spans 14 residues. Deletions cut 1 base from V and 7 bases from J, with 13 bases between. Germline CDR1 reads LGHNA; CDR2 reads YSLEER. CDR3 in amino acids: CASSQGSREAGYTF. The CDR3 coding sequence is TGCGCCAGCAGCCAAGGTTCCAGGGAGGCTGGCTACACCTTC.

The chain is built from TRBV5-1 and TRBJ2-5; D is ambiguous. This CDR3 comprises 13 residues. Per the germline V gene, CDR1 is SGHRS and CDR2 is YFSETQ. V was trimmed by 3 bases and J by 10 bases, leaving 16 bases between them. CDR3 DNA: TGCGCCAGCAGCTCCGCCGTCGAGTTGAGCCAGTACTTC. It translates to CASSSAVELSQYF.

The chain has TRBV5-1 and TRBJ1-2; the D gene is possibly TRBD1 (5 bases). The CDR3 spans 16 residues. CDR1 SGHRS and CDR2 YFSETQ come from the germline V gene. V gave up 0 bases and J gave up 0 bases, with 12 bases separating them. CDR3 sequence (DNA): TGCGCCAGCAGCTTGGGGGACGGAACTCCTAACTATGGCTACACCTTC. This sequence encodes CASSLGDGTPNYGYTF.

This clonotype was observed a handful of times. The chain has TRBV5-6 and TRBJ2-1; D not certain. Germline-derived CDR1 and CDR2 are SGHDT and YYEEEE. CDR3 size: 15 residues. The germline V and J ends were trimmed by 9 bases and 2 bases, with 18 bases remaining between them. Here the CDR3 reads CATSQVSLAYNEQFF. In DNA form, the CDR3 reads TGTGCCACCTCACAAGTAAGCCTCGCCTACAATGAGCAGTTCTTC.

The chain recombines TRBV7-8 with TRBJ1-6, with D uncertain. V lost 0 bases and J lost 0, with 12 bases in between. CDR3 length equals 18 residues. Germline V gene data show CDR1 as SGHVS and CDR2 as FQNEAQ. CDR3 protein: CASSLAPRLLSYNSPLHF. The CDR3 coding sequence is TGTGCCAGCAGCTTAGCGCCTCGCCTACTCTCCTATAATTCACCCCTCCACTTT.

This rearrangement joins TRBV5-1 to TRBJ1-1, with TRBD1 identical over 10 bases. CDR1 SGHRS and CDR2 YFSETQ come from the germline V gene. J lost 0 bases, V lost 4 bases, and 6 bases had no gene match. The CDR3 totals 16 residues. The CDR3 region is CASSRDRGRMNTEAFF. DNA for the CDR3: TGCGCCAGCAGCCGGGACAGGGGACGGATGAACACTGAAGCTTTCTTT. Supplemented by reference TRBV5-1 and TRBJ1-1, the full variable domain reads KAGVTQTPRYLIKTRGQQVTLSCSPISGHRSVSWYQQTPGQGLQFLFEYFSETQRNKGNFPGRFSGRQFSNSRSEMNVSTLELGDSALYLCASSRDRGRMNTEAFFGQGTRLTVV.

This clonotype has a handful of counts. V usage is TRBV20-1 and J usage is TRBJ1-4; no definite D call. The V end lost 2 bases, the J end lost 2 bases, and 6 bases lay between the germline ends. This CDR3 contains 13 residues. Looked up from germline, CDR1 is DFQATT and CDR2 is SNEGSKA (reference sequence). CDR3 in DNA: TGCAGTGCTAGACGGATGACTAATGAAAAACTGTTTTTT. This encodes CSARRMTNEKLFF.

The CDR3 spells CASSTGTGHNEQFF. The CDR3 DNA sequence: TGTGCCAGCAGCACGGGGACAGGCCACAATGAGCAGTTCTTC. The chain recombines TRBV7-8 with TRBJ2-1; 8 bases map to TRBD1. Losses at the gene ends were 5 bases for V and 5 bases for J; bases not matched to a gene: 5. There are 14 residues in the CDR3. Germline lookup yields CDR1 SGHVS and CDR2 FQNEAQ.

This clonotype appeared once. This rearrangement joins TRBV5-1 to TRBJ2-3; a weak D match, TRBD1 (6 bases). The V gene's germline CDR1 is SGHRS and CDR2 YFSETQ. The CDR3 runs to 13 residues. Between the trimmed V and J ends, which lost 2 bases and 3 bases, there was a span of 7 bases. The CDR3 nucleotides are TGCGCCAGCAGCTTCAGGGGAACAGATACGCAGTATTTT. Its translation: CASSFRGTDTQYF. The full variable domain, completed using reference TRBV5-1 and TRBJ2-3, is KAGVTQTPRYLIKTRGQQVTLSCSPISGHRSVSWYQQTPGQGLQFLFEYFSETQRNKGNFPGRFSGRQFSNSRSEMNVSTLELGDSALYLCASSFRGTDTQYFGPGTRLTVL.